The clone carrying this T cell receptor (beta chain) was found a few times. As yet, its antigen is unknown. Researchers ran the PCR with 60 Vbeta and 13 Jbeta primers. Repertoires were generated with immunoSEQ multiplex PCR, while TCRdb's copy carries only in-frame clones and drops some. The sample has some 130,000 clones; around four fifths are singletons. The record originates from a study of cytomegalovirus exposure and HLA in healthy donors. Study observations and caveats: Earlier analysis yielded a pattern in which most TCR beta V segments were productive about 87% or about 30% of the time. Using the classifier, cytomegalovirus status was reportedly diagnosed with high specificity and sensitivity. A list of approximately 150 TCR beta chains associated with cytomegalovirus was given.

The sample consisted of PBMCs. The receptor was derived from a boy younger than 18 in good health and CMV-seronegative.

The CDR3 region is CASSPTSGRGAEQFF. The CDR3 region has the DNA TGTGCCAGCAGCCCGACTAGCGGGAGGGGTGCTGAGCAGTTCTTC. This chain uses TRBV13 with TRBJ2-1; TRBD2 matches at 14 bases. This CDR3 has 15 residues. Per germline, CDR1 PRHDT and CDR2 FYEKMQ (reference sequence). Trimming took 5 bases from V and 9 from J; bases not matched to a gene: 6.